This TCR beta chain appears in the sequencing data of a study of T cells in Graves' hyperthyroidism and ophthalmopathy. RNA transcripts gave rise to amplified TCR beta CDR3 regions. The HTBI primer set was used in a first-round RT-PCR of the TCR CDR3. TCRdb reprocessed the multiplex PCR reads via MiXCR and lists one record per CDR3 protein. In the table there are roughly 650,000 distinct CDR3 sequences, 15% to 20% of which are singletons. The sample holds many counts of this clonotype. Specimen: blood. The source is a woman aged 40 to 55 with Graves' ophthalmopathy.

CDR3 in DNA: TGTGCCAGCTCACCGCCCGACTTAAGAGAAGCTTTCTTT. This codes for CASSPPDLREAFF. V usage is TRBV18 and J usage is TRBJ1-1; no reliable D call. CDR3 length: 13 amino acids. V gave up 3 bases and J gave up 8 bases, with 13 bases separating them. The V gene's germline CDR1 is KGHSH and CDR2 LQKENI. Looking up the rest from reference TRBV18 and TRBJ1-1 gives the full variable domain: NAGVMQNPRHLVRRRGQEARLRCSPMKGHSHVYWYRQLPEEGLKFMVYLQKENIIDESGMPKERFSAEFPKEGPSILRIQQVVRGDSAAYFCASSPPDLREAFFGQGTRLTVV.